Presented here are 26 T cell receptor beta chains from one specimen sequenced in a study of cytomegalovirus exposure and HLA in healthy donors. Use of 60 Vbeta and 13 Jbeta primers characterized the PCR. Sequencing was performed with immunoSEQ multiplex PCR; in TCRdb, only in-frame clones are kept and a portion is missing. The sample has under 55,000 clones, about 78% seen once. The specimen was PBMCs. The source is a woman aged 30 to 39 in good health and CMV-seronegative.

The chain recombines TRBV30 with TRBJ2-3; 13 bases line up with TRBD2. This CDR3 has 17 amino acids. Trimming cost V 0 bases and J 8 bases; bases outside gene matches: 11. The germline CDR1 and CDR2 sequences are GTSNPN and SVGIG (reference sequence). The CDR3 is CAWSVTRTSGRSATQYF. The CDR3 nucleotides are TGTGCCTGGAGTGTAACGAGGACTAGCGGGAGATCCGCTACGCAGTATTTT.

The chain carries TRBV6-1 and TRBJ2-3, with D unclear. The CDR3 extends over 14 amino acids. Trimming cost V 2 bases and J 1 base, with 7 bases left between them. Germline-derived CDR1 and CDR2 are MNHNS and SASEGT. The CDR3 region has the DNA TGTGCCAGCAGTGAAAATATTGGCACAGATACGCAGTATTTT. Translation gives CASSENIGTDTQYF.

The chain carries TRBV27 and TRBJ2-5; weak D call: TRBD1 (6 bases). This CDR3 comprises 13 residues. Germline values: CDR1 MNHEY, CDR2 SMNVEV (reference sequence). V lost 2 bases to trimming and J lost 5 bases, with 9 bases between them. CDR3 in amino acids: CASSLGGRETQYF. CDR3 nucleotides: TGTGCCAGCAGTTTAGGGGGCCGGGAGACCCAGTACTTC.

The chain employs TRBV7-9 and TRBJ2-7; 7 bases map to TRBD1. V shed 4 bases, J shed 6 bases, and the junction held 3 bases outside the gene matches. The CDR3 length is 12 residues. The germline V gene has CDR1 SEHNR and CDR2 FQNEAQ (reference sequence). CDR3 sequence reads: CASSYRGAEQYF. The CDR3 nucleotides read TGTGCCAGCAGCTACAGGGGAGCCGAGCAGTACTTC.

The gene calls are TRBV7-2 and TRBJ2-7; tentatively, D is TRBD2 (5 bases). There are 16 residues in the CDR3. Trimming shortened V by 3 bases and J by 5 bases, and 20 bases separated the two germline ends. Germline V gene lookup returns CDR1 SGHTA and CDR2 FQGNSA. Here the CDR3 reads CASSFPMDLAFDEQYF. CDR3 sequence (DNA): TGTGCCAGCAGCTTCCCAATGGATCTAGCCTTCGACGAGCAGTACTTC.

For the CDR3, the DNA is TGTGCCAGCAGTTTACCCCTAGATGGGGAGACCCAGTACTTC. It encodes CASSLPLDGETQYF. The chain carries TRBV28 and TRBJ2-5; D is unclear. CDR1 is MDHEN and CDR2 is SYDVKM in the germline V gene. V was clipped by 2 bases and J by 5 bases, with 12 bases between them. This CDR3 has 14 residues.

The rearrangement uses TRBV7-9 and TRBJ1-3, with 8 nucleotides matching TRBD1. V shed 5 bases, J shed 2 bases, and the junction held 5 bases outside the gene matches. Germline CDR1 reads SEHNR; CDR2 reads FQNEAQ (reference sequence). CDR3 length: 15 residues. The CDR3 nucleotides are TGTGCCAGCAGCGTACAGGGGGTCGCTGGAAACACCATATATTTT. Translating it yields CASSVQGVAGNTIYF.

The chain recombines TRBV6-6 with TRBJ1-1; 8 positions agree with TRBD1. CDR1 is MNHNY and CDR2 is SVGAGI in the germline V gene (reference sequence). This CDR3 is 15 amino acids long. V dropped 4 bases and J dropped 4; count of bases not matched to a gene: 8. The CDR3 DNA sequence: TGTGCCAGCAGTTCCACACAGGGGGAAGTCACTGAAGCTTTCTTT. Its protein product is CASSSTQGEVTEAFF.

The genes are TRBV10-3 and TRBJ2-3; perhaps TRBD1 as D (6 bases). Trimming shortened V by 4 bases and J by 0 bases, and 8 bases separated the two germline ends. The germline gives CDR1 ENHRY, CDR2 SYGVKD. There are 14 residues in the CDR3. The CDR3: CAISGRGSTDTQYF. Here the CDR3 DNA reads TGTGCCATCAGTGGAAGGGGGAGCACAGATACGCAGTATTTT.

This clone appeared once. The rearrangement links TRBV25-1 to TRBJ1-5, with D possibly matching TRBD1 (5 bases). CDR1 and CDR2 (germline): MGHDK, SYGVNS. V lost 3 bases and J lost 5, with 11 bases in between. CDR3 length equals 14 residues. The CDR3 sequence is CASSDGRGHQPQHF. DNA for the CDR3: TGTGCCAGCAGTGATGGGCGGGGCCATCAGCCCCAGCATTTT.

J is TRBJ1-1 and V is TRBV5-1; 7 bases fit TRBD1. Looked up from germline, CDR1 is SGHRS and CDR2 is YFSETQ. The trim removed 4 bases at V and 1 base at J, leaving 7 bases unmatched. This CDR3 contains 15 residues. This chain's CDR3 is CASSARTGANTEAFF. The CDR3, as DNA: TGCGCCAGCAGCGCACGAACAGGGGCGAACACTGAAGCTTTCTTT.

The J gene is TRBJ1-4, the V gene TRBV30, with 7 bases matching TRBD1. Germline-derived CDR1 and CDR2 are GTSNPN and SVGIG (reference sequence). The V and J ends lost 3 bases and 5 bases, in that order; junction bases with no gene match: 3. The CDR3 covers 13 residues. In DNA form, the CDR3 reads TGTGCCTGGAGGCTACAGGGGAATGAAAAACTGTTTTTT. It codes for CAWRLQGNEKLFF.

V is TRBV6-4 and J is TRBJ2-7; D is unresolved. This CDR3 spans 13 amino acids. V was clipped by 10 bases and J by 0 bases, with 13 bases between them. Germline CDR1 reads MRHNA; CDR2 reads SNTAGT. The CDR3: CATRLGGSYEQYF. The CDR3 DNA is TGTGCCACCCGACTGGGTGGCTCCTACGAGCAGTACTTC.

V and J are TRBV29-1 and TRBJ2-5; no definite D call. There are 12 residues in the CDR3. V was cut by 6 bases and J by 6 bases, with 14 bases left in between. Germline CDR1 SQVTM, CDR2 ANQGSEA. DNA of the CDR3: TGCAGCGTCGAGCTCGACTCGAAGACCCAGTACTTC. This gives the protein CSVELDSKTQYF.

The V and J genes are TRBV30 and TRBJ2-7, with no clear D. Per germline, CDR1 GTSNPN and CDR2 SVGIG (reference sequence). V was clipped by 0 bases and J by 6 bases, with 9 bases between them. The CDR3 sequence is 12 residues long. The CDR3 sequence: CAWSVFTGEQYF. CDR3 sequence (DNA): TGTGCCTGGAGTGTATTTACGGGCGAGCAGTACTTC.

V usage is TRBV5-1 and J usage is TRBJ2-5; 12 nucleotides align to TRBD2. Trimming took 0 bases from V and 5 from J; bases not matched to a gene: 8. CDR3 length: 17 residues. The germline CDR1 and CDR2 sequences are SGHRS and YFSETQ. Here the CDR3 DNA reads TGCGCCAGCAGCTTGGCGCTAGCGGGAGGGGGCGGCGAGACCCAGTACTTC. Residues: CASSLALAGGGGETQYF.

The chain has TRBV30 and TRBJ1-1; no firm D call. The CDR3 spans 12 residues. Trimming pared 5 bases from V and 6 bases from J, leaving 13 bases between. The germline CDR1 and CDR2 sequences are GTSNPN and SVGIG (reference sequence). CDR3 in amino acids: CAWFTPGSEAFF. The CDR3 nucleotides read TGTGCCTGGTTTACACCGGGATCTGAAGCTTTCTTT.

The CDR3 sequence: CASSPDRDYGYTF. CDR3 in DNA: TGTGCCAGCAGCCCGGACAGAGACTATGGCTACACCTTC. The rearrangement links TRBV7-9 to TRBJ1-2; possibly TRBD1 for D (6 bases). Germline CDR1 and CDR2: SEHNR and FQNEAQ (reference sequence). This CDR3 has 13 residues. V was trimmed by 5 bases and J by 3 bases, leaving 10 bases between them.

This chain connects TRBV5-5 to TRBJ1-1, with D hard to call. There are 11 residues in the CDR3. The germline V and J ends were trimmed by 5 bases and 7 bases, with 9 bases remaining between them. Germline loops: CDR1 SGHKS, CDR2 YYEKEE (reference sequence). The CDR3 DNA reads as TGTGCCAGCAGTTTGCCCGGTGAAGCTTTCTTT. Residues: CASSLPGEAFF.

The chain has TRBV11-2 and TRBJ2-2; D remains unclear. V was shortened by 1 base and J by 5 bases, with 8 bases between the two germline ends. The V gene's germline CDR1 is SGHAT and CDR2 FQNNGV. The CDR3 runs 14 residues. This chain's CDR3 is CASSLGSETGELFF. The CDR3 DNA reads TGTGCCAGCAGCTTAGGTTCGGAGACCGGGGAGCTGTTTTTT.

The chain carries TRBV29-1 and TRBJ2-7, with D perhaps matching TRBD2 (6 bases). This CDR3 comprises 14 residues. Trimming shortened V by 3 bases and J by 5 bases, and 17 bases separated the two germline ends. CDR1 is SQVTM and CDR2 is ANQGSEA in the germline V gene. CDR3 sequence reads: CSVEGWRGLDEQYF. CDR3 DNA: TGCAGCGTTGAGGGCTGGAGGGGATTAGACGAGCAGTACTTC.

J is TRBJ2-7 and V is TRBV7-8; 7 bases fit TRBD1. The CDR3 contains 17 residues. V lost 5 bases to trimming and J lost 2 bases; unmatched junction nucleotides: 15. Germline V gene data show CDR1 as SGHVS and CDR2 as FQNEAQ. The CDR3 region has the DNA TGTGCCAGCAGCCGAACTACCGTGACAGGGATCACCTACGAGCAGTACTTC. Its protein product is CASSRTTVTGITYEQYF.

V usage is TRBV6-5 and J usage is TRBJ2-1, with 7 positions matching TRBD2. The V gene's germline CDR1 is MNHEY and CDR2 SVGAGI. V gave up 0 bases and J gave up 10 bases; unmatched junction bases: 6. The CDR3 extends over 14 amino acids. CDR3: CASSYSRLADEQFF. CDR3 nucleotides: TGTGCCAGCAGTTACTCGAGGCTAGCGGACGAGCAGTTCTTC.

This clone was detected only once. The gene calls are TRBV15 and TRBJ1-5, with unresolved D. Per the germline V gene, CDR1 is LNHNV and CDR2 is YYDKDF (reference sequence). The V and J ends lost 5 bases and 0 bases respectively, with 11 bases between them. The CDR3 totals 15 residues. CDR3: CATSPTRYSNQPQHF. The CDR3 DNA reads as TGTGCCACCAGCCCAACCAGATATAGCAATCAGCCCCAGCATTTT.

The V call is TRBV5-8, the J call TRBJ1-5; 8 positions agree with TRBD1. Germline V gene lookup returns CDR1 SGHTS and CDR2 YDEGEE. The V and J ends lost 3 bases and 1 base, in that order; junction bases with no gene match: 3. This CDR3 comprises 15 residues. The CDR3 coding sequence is TGTGCCAGCAGCTGGACAGGGACAAGCAATCAGCCCCAGCATTTT. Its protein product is CASSWTGTSNQPQHF.

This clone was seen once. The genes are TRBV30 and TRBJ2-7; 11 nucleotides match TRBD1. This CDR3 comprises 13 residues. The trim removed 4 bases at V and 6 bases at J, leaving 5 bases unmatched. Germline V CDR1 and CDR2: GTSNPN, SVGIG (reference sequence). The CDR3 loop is CAWNRDRGFEQYF. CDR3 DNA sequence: TGTGCCTGGAACCGGGACAGGGGGTTCGAGCAGTACTTC.